This entry lists 9 T cell receptor beta chains sequenced from one sample in a study of shared clonotypes between healthy human individuals. This table comes from immunoSEQ multiplex PCR, and its TCRdb copy is limited to in-frame clones, with some not included. The data show about 1 million clones, with around four fifths seen just once and less than 1.5% held by the top ten. The sample comprised memory CD4+ T cells sorted from blood. Subset meaning: CD45RA-negative fraction. These receptors originate from a man in his late teens or twenties in good health.

The V call is TRBV4-2, the J call TRBJ1-5, with D uncertain. The CDR3 has 16 amino acids. From germline, CDR1 is LGHNA and CDR2 YNFKEQ. V was shortened by 0 bases and J by 0 bases, with 9 bases between the two germline ends. CDR3 protein: CASSQESAYSNQPQHF. As DNA, the CDR3 is TGTGCCAGCAGCCAAGAGAGCGCCTATAGCAATCAGCCCCAGCATTTT.

The chain links TRBV18 to TRBJ1-1; D gene ambiguous. CDR3 size: 14 residues. V shed 2 bases and J shed 5 bases, with 12 bases lying between them. Germline lookup yields CDR1 KGHSH and CDR2 LQKENI. CDR3 protein: CASSPLGFGTEAFF. The CDR3 nucleotides read TGTGCCAGCTCACCATTGGGATTCGGAACTGAAGCTTTCTTT.

This clone appeared a few times. V and J are TRBV19 and TRBJ2-7, with 9 positions matching TRBD1. V was clipped by 4 bases and J by 3 bases; unmatched bases: 4. CDR3 length: 14 residues. CDR1 is LNHDA, CDR2 SQIVND, per germline (reference sequence). This chain's CDR3 is CASSTQGAGYEQYF. DNA for the CDR3: TGTGCCAGTAGTACACAGGGGGCGGGCTACGAGCAGTACTTC.

The V and J genes are TRBV10-1 and TRBJ2-7; 9 bases map to TRBD1. Trimming took 4 bases from V and 7 from J; bases not matched to a gene: 5. The CDR3 has 13 amino acids. Germline loops: CDR1 WNHNN, CDR2 SYGVQD (reference sequence). CDR3 residues: CASSGDRGGEQYF. The CDR3, as DNA: TGCGCCAGCAGTGGAGACAGGGGGGGAGAGCAGTACTTC.

This sequence joins TRBV7-2 and TRBJ2-3; possible D gene TRBD2, 6 bases. Trimming shortened V by 3 bases and J by 2 bases, and 12 bases separated the two germline ends. This CDR3 has 15 amino acids. CDR1 is SGHTA and CDR2 is FQGNSA in the germline V gene. CDR3 bases: TGTGCCAGCAGCTTCGGGACTCATTTCACAGATACGCAGTATTTT. It specifies CASSFGTHFTDTQYF.

This chain uses TRBV28 with TRBJ2-2, with D perhaps TRBD2 (5 bases). V dropped 8 bases and J dropped 0 bases, with 7 bases sitting between them. Germline V gene sequence: CDR1 MDHEN, CDR2 SYDVKM. The CDR3 is 13 amino acids. The CDR3 here is CASEGSNTGELFF. The CDR3 nucleotides are TGTGCCAGCGAGGGCTCGAACACCGGGGAGCTGTTTTTT.

The chain joins TRBV7-8 to TRBJ1-5; D remains ambiguous. The CDR3 totals 15 residues. CDR1 is SGHVS, CDR2 FQNEAQ, per germline. V lost 5 bases and J lost 0, with 11 bases in between. The CDR3 reads CASSPTQHSNQPQHF. The CDR3 coding sequence is TGTGCCAGCAGCCCTACACAGCATAGCAATCAGCCCCAGCATTTT.

V usage is TRBV4-1 and J usage is TRBJ1-4; D is unresolved. There are 16 residues in the CDR3. Between the trimmed V and J ends, which lost 6 bases and 3 bases, there was a span of 17 bases. The germline V gene has CDR1 MGHRA and CDR2 YSYEKL. This chain's CDR3 is CASSPDITDANEKLFF. The CDR3 DNA reads TGCGCCAGCAGTCCCGACATTACGGATGCTAATGAAAAACTGTTTTTT.

This clone was counted a few times. J is TRBJ2-7 and V is TRBV5-6, with TRBD1 matching 9 bases. Germline CDR1 SGHDT, CDR2 YYEEEE. Trimming removed 1 base from V and 7 bases from J; junction bases left unmatched: 6. This CDR3 is built from 14 residues. CDR3 in amino acids: CASSLWGQGREQYF. The CDR3 DNA follows: TGTGCCAGCAGCTTGTGGGGACAGGGTAGGGAGCAGTACTTC. The full variable domain, with the rest looked up from reference TRBV5-6 and TRBJ2-7, is DAGVTQSPTHLIKTRGQQVTLRCSPKSGHDTVSWYQQALGQGPQFIFQYYEEEERQRGNFPDRFSGHQFPNYSSELNVNALLLGDSALYLCASSLWGQGREQYFGPGTRLTVT.